This T cell receptor (beta chain) originates from a study of blood T cell repertoires in COVID-19. This table comes from immunoSEQ multiplex PCR, and its TCRdb copy is limited to in-frame clones, with some not included. The sample contains almost 65,000 clones, 88% of which appear only once. CDR3 length: 12 residues. The V end was cut by 6 bases, the J end by 1 base, with 6 bases between. Recruitment covered about 25 US areas and drew participants whose ages spanned roughly 18 to 95 years. The rearrangement links TRBV12-3 or TRBV12-4 to TRBJ2-5; D call uncertain. This TCR derives from a woman between 40 and 55 years old who had recovered from COVID-19. The sample consisted of PBMCs or T cells enriched from blood (not recorded which). For the CDR3, the DNA is TGTGCCAGCAGGAGTCTCCAAGAGACCCAGTACTTC. The encoded protein is CASRSLQETQYF.